Below are 32 T cell receptor beta chains sequenced from a single sample in a study of beta chain features in type 1 diabetes. The isolated RNA, all of it, was reverse transcribed, so expressed TCRB transcripts were what got sequenced. The repertoire was sequenced with immunoSEQ multiplex PCR; TCRdb's copy has only in-frame clones and lacks some. The table shows 130,000 to 150,000 clones, with about 9.4% occurring only once. Specimen: naive CD4+ T cells from blood. Every receptor here comes from a man aged 18 to 35 in good health.

This clone was detected a few times. The chain links TRBV5-6 to TRBJ2-5; 9 bases fit TRBD2. V shed 4 bases, J shed 4 bases, and the junction held 11 bases outside the gene matches. CDR1 and CDR2 (germline): SGHDT, YYEEEE. This CDR3 has 16 residues. CDR3 region: CASSGGHSGGLETQYF. The DNA for the CDR3 is TGTGCCAGCAGCGGGGGACATAGCGGGGGCTTAGAGACCCAGTACTTC.

The chain links TRBV7-2 to TRBJ2-3; possibly TRBD2 for D (5 bases). Germline V gene data show CDR1 as SGHTA and CDR2 as FQGNSA. V lost 1 base to trimming and J lost 5 bases, with 19 bases between them. The CDR3 loop spans 17 amino acids. CDR3 DNA: TGTGCCAGCAGCTTAGGATCAGCTAGTCGGGGTGAAGATACGCAGTATTTT. It is translated as CASSLGSASRGEDTQYF.

This clone has only a few counts. This chain links TRBV4-3 with TRBJ2-1, with D maybe TRBD2 (5 bases). Germline V gene lookup returns CDR1 LGHNA and CDR2 YSLEER. The CDR3 is 13 amino acids. V was shortened by 0 bases and J by 8 bases, with 8 bases between the two germline ends. CDR3 sequence reads: CASSQDVGDEQFF. CDR3 sequence (DNA): TGCGCCAGCAGCCAAGATGTCGGGGATGAGCAGTTCTTC.

The sample holds many counts of this clone. The chain recombines TRBV13 with TRBJ2-1, with 8 bases that match TRBD1. Per germline, CDR1 PRHDT and CDR2 FYEKMQ (reference sequence). This CDR3 has 15 amino acids. V gave up 3 bases and J gave up 6 bases; unmatched junction bases: 7. This chain's CDR3 is CASSFNPQGGNEQFF. CDR3 coding DNA: TGTGCCAGCAGCTTCAATCCACAGGGGGGCAATGAGCAGTTCTTC.

The chain has TRBV6-5 and TRBJ2-5, with 9 positions matching TRBD1. The CDR3 is made up of 15 amino acids. The trim removed 2 bases at V and 2 bases at J, leaving 3 bases unmatched. Germline V lookup: CDR1 MNHEY, CDR2 SVGAGI. The CDR3 is CASSYLGQGQETQYF. For the CDR3, the DNA is TGTGCCAGCAGTTACCTCGGACAGGGGCAAGAGACCCAGTACTTC.

This chain joins TRBV9 and TRBJ2-2; 8 bases align to TRBD1. This CDR3 region has 17 residues. Germline assignment: CDR1 SGDLS and CDR2 YYNGEE. V was pared by 0 bases and J by 0 bases, with 4 bases of the junction left unmatched. The CDR3 region has the DNA TGTGCCAGCAGCGTAGAGGTGGGACAGGCGAACACCGGGGAGCTGTTTTTT. Translated: CASSVEVGQANTGELFF. Based on the CDR3 plus reference TRBV9 and TRBJ2-2, the full variable domain is DSGVTQTPKHLITATGQRVTLRCSPRSGDLSVYWYQQSLDQGLQFLIQYYNGEERAKGNILERFSAQQFPDLHSELNLSSLELGDSALYFCASSVEVGQANTGELFFGEGSRLTVL.

The DNA of the CDR3 is TGTGCCAGCGGAACTAGGGGGGACAGGAACCCAGATACGCAGTATTTT. Its translation is CASGTRGDRNPDTQYF. The J gene is TRBJ2-3, the V gene TRBV9; TRBD1 aligns across 8 bases. Per germline, CDR1 SGDLS and CDR2 YYNGEE. Trimming cost V 7 bases and J 4 bases; bases outside gene matches: 14. This CDR3 is built from 16 residues.

A word on this clone: Being one base from a much bigger clone, this may be a read error. This chain links TRBV7-7 with TRBJ1-1, with a possible D match to TRBD1 (6 bases). This CDR3 comprises 13 residues. CDR1 is SSHAT and CDR2 is FNYEAQ in the germline V gene (reference sequence). Trimming shortened V by 5 bases and J by 1 base, and 8 bases separated the two germline ends. In DNA, the CDR3 is TGTGCCAGCAGCCTGGACAGGAACACTGAAGCTTTCTTT. Translated, it gives CASSLDRNTEAFF.

This chain links TRBV30 with TRBJ1-2, with 7 bases identical to TRBD1. V lost 3 bases and J lost 6; bases outside the gene matches: 4. This CDR3 comprises 12 residues. The germline V gene has CDR1 GTSNPN and CDR2 SVGIG (reference sequence). This CDR3 is CAWRSGGNGYTF. The CDR3, as DNA: TGTGCCTGGAGATCAGGGGGGAATGGCTACACCTTC.

This clone was found a few times. The V gene is TRBV5-1, the J gene TRBJ1-2; 7 bases align to TRBD1. The J segment lost 5 bases and the V segment lost 6 bases, leaving 7 bases of the junction unmatched. Germline loops: CDR1 SGHRS, CDR2 YFSETQ. The CDR3 totals 13 residues. Here the CDR3 reads CASTEGGGYGYTF. CDR3 nucleotide sequence: TGCGCCAGCACGGAAGGGGGCGGTTATGGCTACACCTTC.

The chain joins TRBV19 to TRBJ1-1; D unresolved. CDR3 size: 15 residues. Trimming shortened V by 6 bases and J by 1 base, and 15 bases separated the two germline ends. The germline CDR1 and CDR2 sequences are LNHDA and SQIVND (reference sequence). The CDR3 spells CASRPLEGRNTEAFF. Written as DNA, the CDR3 is TGTGCCAGTAGGCCCCTGGAGGGAAGGAACACTGAAGCTTTCTTT. The full variable domain, with the rest looked up from reference TRBV19 and TRBJ1-1, is DGGITQSPKYLFRKEGQNVTLSCEQNLNHDAMYWYRQDPGQGLRLIYYSQIVNDFQKGDIAEGYSVSREKKESFPLTVTSAQKNPTAFYLCASRPLEGRNTEAFFGQGTRLTVV.

This clone has more than one count but fewer than ten. Germline and junction disagree at one end, which may indicate a read error. The J gene is TRBJ1-4, the V gene TRBV5-5; D is possibly TRBD1 (5 bases). CDR1 and CDR2 (germline): SGHKS, YYEKEE (reference sequence). CDR3 size: 15 residues. CDR3: CASSLLGGTNEKLFF. CDR3 sequence (DNA): TGCGCCAGCAGCCTCCTTGGGGGGACTAATGAAAAACTGTTTTTT.

The chain uses TRBV29-1 and TRBJ2-1, with 7 bases identical to TRBD1. Per germline, CDR1 SQVTM and CDR2 ANQGSEA. J lost 0 bases, V lost 7 bases, and 6 bases had no gene match. The CDR3 is made up of 14 amino acids. CDR3 sequence (DNA): TGCAGCGCATCTGGACAGGACTCCTACAATGAGCAGTTCTTC. This encodes CSASGQDSYNEQFF.

This clone was seen only a few times. V is TRBV7-3 and J is TRBJ1-4; a possible D gene is TRBD1 (6 bases). The CDR3 covers 13 residues. CDR1 is SGHTA, CDR2 FQGTGA, per germline. Trimming left V 5 bases short and J 5 bases short, with 9 bases between. CDR3 region: CASSRGQNEKLFF. The DNA for the CDR3 is TGTGCCAGCAGCCGCGGACAGAATGAAAAACTGTTTTTT. Full variable domain (rest looked up from reference TRBV7-3 and TRBJ1-4): GAGVSQTPSNKVTEKGKYVELRCDPISGHTALYWYRQSLGQGPEFLIYFQGTGAADDSGLPNDRFFAVRPEGSVSTLKIQRTERGDSAVYLCASSRGQNEKLFFGSGTQLSVL.

This clone appeared a few times. J is TRBJ2-3 and V is TRBV30; 7 bases line up with TRBD2. V was clipped by 0 bases and J by 0 bases; unmatched bases: 3. The CDR3 consists of 15 residues. The germline CDR1 and CDR2 sequences are GTSNPN and SVGIG (reference sequence). The chain's CDR3 is CAWSVQRGSTDTQYF. In nucleotides, the CDR3 is TGTGCCTGGAGTGTACAGCGGGGAAGCACAGATACGCAGTATTTT.

In its sample, this clone was seen many times. The CDR3 spells CASSLETGSYEQYF. CDR3 DNA: TGTGCCAGCAGCTTAGAGACGGGCTCCTACGAGCAGTACTTC. This chain connects TRBV7-8 to TRBJ2-7; D is unclear. This CDR3 is 14 amino acids long. CDR1 SGHVS and CDR2 FQNEAQ come from the germline V gene. The V and J ends lost 1 base and 0 bases respectively, with 7 bases between them.

This clone was observed a few times. This chain connects TRBV5-1 to TRBJ1-4; no clear D gene. Per the germline V gene, CDR1 is SGHRS and CDR2 is YFSETQ. This CDR3 has 15 residues. V shed 0 bases and J shed 3 bases, with 9 bases lying between them. The CDR3 is CASSLAGNSNEKLFF. The CDR3 DNA is TGCGCCAGCAGCTTGGCGGGAAATTCTAATGAAAAACTGTTTTTT.

The chain joins TRBV5-4 to TRBJ2-3; no clear D. V was cut by 4 bases and J by 3 bases, with 9 bases left in between. Germline V CDR1 and CDR2: SGHNT, YYREEE (reference sequence). The CDR3 extends over 13 amino acids. The CDR3 region has the DNA TGTGCCAGCAGCCCCACTCAAACAGATACGCAGTATTTT. Residues: CASSPTQTDTQYF.

The rearrangement uses TRBV7-9 and TRBJ2-5, with TRBD2 identical over 7 bases. CDR3 size: 14 residues. With 1 base clipped from V and 5 bases from J, the junction kept 4 bases outside the gene matches. Germline V gives CDR1 SEHNR, CDR2 FQNEAQ (reference sequence). CDR3 amino acids: CASSLGTSDETQYF. In DNA form, the CDR3 reads TGTGCCAGCAGCTTAGGTACTAGCGACGAGACCCAGTACTTC.

There are a few counts of this clone. This chain links TRBV7-3 with TRBJ2-5, with 10 bases that match TRBD1. The CDR3 is made up of 15 amino acids. Germline lookup yields CDR1 SGHTA and CDR2 FQGTGA. J was trimmed by 5 bases and V by 8 bases; bases with no gene match: 11. CDR3 in DNA: TGTGCCAGCGGACCGGACAGGGGGTCCGCGGAGACCCAGTACTTC. Protein: CASGPDRGSAETQYF.

V gene TRBV21-1 combines with J gene TRBJ2-7; TRBD1, the table's D call, was not compared with the DNA. TRBV21-1 corresponds to a pseudogene. CDR3 length equals 17 residues. The CDR3 sequence is CASSPQRPGHTSYEQYF. The CDR3 nucleotides are TGTGCCAGCAGCCCCCAGAGGCCGGGACACACTTCGTACGAGCAGTACTTC.

The J gene is TRBJ2-5, the V gene TRBV27; D might be TRBD2 (6 bases). The germline V and J ends were trimmed by 8 bases and 1 base, with 14 bases remaining between them. CDR1 is MNHEY, CDR2 SMNVEV, per germline (reference sequence). The CDR3 has 14 residues. The CDR3 is CASGGFESQETQYF. The DNA for the CDR3 is TGTGCCAGCGGGGGGTTTGAGAGCCAAGAGACCCAGTACTTC.

This clone has a handful of counts. The genes are TRBV7-2 and TRBJ2-3, with TRBD2 identical over 7 bases. Looked up from germline, CDR1 is SGHTA and CDR2 is FQGNSA. The V gene end was trimmed by 3 bases and the J gene end by 2 bases; junction bases not matched to a gene: 11. The CDR3 contains 17 residues. CDR3 sequence reads: CASSFVARRGSTDTQYF. The CDR3 DNA reads as TGTGCCAGCAGCTTTGTAGCCCGGCGGGGGTCCACAGATACGCAGTATTTT.

The V gene is TRBV30, the J gene TRBJ1-2, with 9 bases fitting TRBD1. This CDR3 spans 14 amino acids. J lost 2 bases, V lost 5 bases, and 6 bases had no gene match. Germline V gene sequence: CDR1 GTSNPN, CDR2 SVGIG (reference sequence). The CDR3 region is CAWSQGTGNYGYTF. CDR3 sequence (DNA): TGTGCCTGGTCCCAGGGGACAGGGAACTATGGCTACACCTTC.

This clone was seen a few times. This chain links TRBV19 with TRBJ2-5; 11 bases match TRBD2. This CDR3 spans 16 amino acids. Germline V lookup: CDR1 LNHDA, CDR2 SQIVND (reference sequence). V shed 7 bases, J shed 8 bases, and the junction held 15 bases outside the gene matches. The CDR3 nucleotides are TGTGCCAGTACCGCCGGGACTAGCGGACTCCTAACCACCCAGTACTTC. This gives the protein CASTAGTSGLLTTQYF. Supplemented by reference TRBV19 and TRBJ2-5, the full variable domain reads DGGITQSPKYLFRKEGQNVTLSCEQNLNHDAMYWYRQDPGQGLRLIYYSQIVNDFQKGDIAEGYSVSREKKESFPLTVTSAQKNPTAFYLCASTAGTSGLLTTQYFGPGTRLLVL.

This chain uses TRBV7-2 with TRBJ2-2; D remains unclear. This CDR3 is 13 amino acids long. Trimming took 6 bases from V and 1 from J, leaving 6 bases between them. Germline values: CDR1 SGHTA, CDR2 FQGNSA. For the CDR3, the DNA is TGTGCCAGCAGTTTTCTGAACACCGGGGAGCTGTTTTTT. It encodes CASSFLNTGELFF. The full variable domain, rest sourced from reference TRBV7-2 and TRBJ2-2, is GAGVSQSPSNKVTEKGKDVELRCDPISGHTALYWYRQSLGQGLEFLIYFQGNSAPDKSGLPSDRFSAERTGGSVSTLTIQRTQQEDSAVYLCASSFLNTGELFFGEGSRLTVL.

The sample holds a few counts of this clone. The gene calls are TRBV5-1 and TRBJ1-5; D remains ambiguous. The V end was cut by 0 bases, the J end by 5 bases, with 6 bases between. Germline V gene data show CDR1 as SGHRS and CDR2 as YFSETQ. The CDR3 has 13 residues. CDR3 nucleotides: TGCGCCAGCAGCTTGGACATTTATCAGCCCCAGCATTTT. This encodes CASSLDIYQPQHF.

V is TRBV6-5 and J is TRBJ2-7; TRBD1 matches 10 bases. After removal of 2 bases from V and 5 bases from J, the junction contained 3 bases not matched to a gene. The CDR3 is 14 residues long. Per germline, CDR1 MNHEY and CDR2 SVGAGI. The CDR3 region has the DNA TGTGCCAGCAGTTACCGGGACAGGGGCCACGAGCAGTACTTC. This sequence encodes CASSYRDRGHEQYF.

A note on this clone: One end of the junction is discordant with germline, which a read error may explain. The chain combines TRBV11-2 with TRBJ2-6; tentative D call: TRBD1 (5 bases). The CDR3 runs to 18 residues. Germline CDR1 reads SGHAT; CDR2 reads FQNNGV. CDR3 region: CASRHFRDFGSGANALTF. CDR3 DNA: TGTGCCAGCAGACACTTCCGCGACTTCGGCTCTGGGGCCAACGCCCTGACTTTC.

This sequence joins TRBV18 and TRBJ1-4, with D possibly being TRBD1 (5 bases). Germline CDR1 reads KGHSH; CDR2 reads LQKENI. The ends were cut back, 4 bases at V and 2 bases at J, with 5 bases in the middle. The CDR3 length is 13 residues. The CDR3 sequence: CASSQGTNEKLFF. The CDR3, as DNA: TGTGCCAGCTCACAGGGGACTAATGAAAAACTGTTTTTT.

The genes are TRBV7-9 and TRBJ1-4; 8 bases are a match to TRBD1. CDR3 length: 15 residues. The germline gives CDR1 SEHNR, CDR2 FQNEAQ (reference sequence). J gave up 5 bases and V 5 bases, and 7 bases lay outside the gene matches. CDR3 residues: CASSDRQGPNEKLFF. Here the CDR3 DNA reads TGTGCCAGCAGCGATAGACAGGGGCCAAATGAAAAACTGTTTTTT.

The chain carries TRBV9 and TRBJ2-3; 7 positions agree with TRBD1. Germline V gene lookup returns CDR1 SGDLS and CDR2 YYNGEE. The CDR3 is made up of 20 amino acids. V shed 0 bases and J 0 bases; nucleotides not matched to a gene: 16. DNA for the CDR3: TGTGCCAGCAGCGTAGCCATTCTTTCGGGACAGTCGACTAGCACAGATACGCAGTATTTT. Its protein is CASSVAILSGQSTSTDTQYF.